One sample yielded the 7 T cell receptor beta chains listed below, sequenced in a study of CD8 T cells in Susac syndrome. With random hexamers, reverse transcription was performed on about 0.45 to 1 ug of RNA. MiXCR, applied by TCRdb to the immunoSEQ multiplex PCR reads, yields one record per CDR3 protein. The data hold about 280,000 distinct CDR3 sequences, with around 84% observed a single time. What was sequenced was CD8+ T cells from PBMCs. These TCRs come from a human donor with multiple sclerosis.

The gene calls are TRBV12-3 or TRBV12-4 and TRBJ1-2; D is undetermined. With 8 bases removed from V and 13 bases from J, the gap between germline ends came to 17 bases. The CDR3 consists of 11 residues. The CDR3: CASGPTGPITF. The CDR3 nucleotides are TGTGCCAGCGGGCCCACGGGCCCAATCACCTTC.

V and J are TRBV29-1 and TRBJ2-1, with D perhaps given as TRBD1 or TRBD2 (5 bases each). Germline-derived CDR1 and CDR2 are SQVTM and ANQGSEA. This CDR3 region has 14 residues. With 5 bases removed from V and 5 bases from J, the gap between germline ends came to 16 bases. Here the CDR3 reads CSVHRDQPHNEQFF. In nucleotides, the CDR3 is TGCAGCGTTCATCGGGACCAACCGCACAATGAGCAGTTCTTC.

The genes are TRBV9 and TRBJ2-1; TRBD2 agrees at 8 bases. CDR1 is SGDLS, CDR2 YYNGEE, per germline. The ends lost 4 bases at V and 7 bases at J; junction bases unmatched: 13. The CDR3 has 16 amino acids. The CDR3 coding sequence is TGTGCCAGCAGCCCCCGGGGTAGCGGGATACGTAATGAGCAGTTCTTC. The encoded protein is CASSPRGSGIRNEQFF.

To note about this clonotype: Mismatch with germline at one junction end may stem from a read error. The CDR3 loop is CASSDGSSASYEQYF. The DNA for the CDR3 is TGTGCTAGCAGCGACGGGTCCAGCGCCTCCTACGAACAGTACTTC. The genes are TRBV7-7 and TRBJ2-7, with D unclear. The CDR3 totals 15 residues. Germline V CDR1 and CDR2: SSHAT, FNYEAQ (reference sequence).

The V and J genes are TRBV5-4 and TRBJ2-7; possibly TRBD2 for D (5 bases). This CDR3 is 13 amino acids long. The germline CDR1 and CDR2 sequences are SGHNT and YYREEE (reference sequence). Between the trimmed V and J ends, which lost 2 bases and 6 bases, there was a span of 12 bases. This CDR3 is CASSFVGALEQYF. Written as DNA, the CDR3 is TGTGCCAGCAGCTTTGTGGGAGCCCTCGAGCAGTACTTC.

V is TRBV27 and J is TRBJ1-4; D is unresolved. Trimming removed 8 bases at V and 7 bases at J, with 23 bases between. CDR1 is MNHEY, CDR2 SMNVEV, per germline (reference sequence). The CDR3 is 16 amino acids. The CDR3 DNA follows: TGTGCCAGCCGCCGCAATATTGGAGGGCTTGGTGAAAAACTGTTTTTT. Its protein product is CASRRNIGGLGEKLFF.

The chain links TRBV2 to TRBJ2-1, with D perhaps given as TRBD1 or TRBD2 (5 bases each). Germline V gene data show CDR1 as SNHLY and CDR2 as FYNNEI. There are 15 residues in the CDR3. V shed 7 bases and J shed 4 bases, with 17 bases lying between them. The CDR3 sequence: CASIRGQEGYNEQFF. DNA for the CDR3: TGTGCCAGCATACGGGGCCAAGAGGGATACAATGAGCAGTTCTTC.